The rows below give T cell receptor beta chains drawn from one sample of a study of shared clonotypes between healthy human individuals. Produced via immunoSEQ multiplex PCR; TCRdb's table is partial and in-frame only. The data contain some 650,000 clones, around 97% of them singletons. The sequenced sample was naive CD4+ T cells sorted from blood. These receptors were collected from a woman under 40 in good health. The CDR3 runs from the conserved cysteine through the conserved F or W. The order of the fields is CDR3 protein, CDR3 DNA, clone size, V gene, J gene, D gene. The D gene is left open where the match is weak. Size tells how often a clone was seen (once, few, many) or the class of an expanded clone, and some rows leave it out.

CDR3: CASSLGPGQGGHEQYF
DNA: TGTGCCAGCAGTTTGGGACCGGGACAGGGGGGCCACGAGCAGTACTTC
size: .
V: TRBV5-8
J: TRBJ2-7
D: TRBD1

CDR3: CASSRIQGLVYEQYF
DNA: TGTGCCAGCAGCAGAATACAGGGTCTGGTGTACGAGCAGTACTTC
size: .
V: TRBV5-5
J: TRBJ2-7
D: .

CDR3: CASRRQYLYNSPLHF
DNA: TGTGCCAGCAGAAGACAGTATCTCTATAATTCACCCCTCCACTTT
size: .
V: TRBV27
J: TRBJ1-6
D: .

CDR3: CASRERVGADTQYF
DNA: TGTGCCAGCAGGGAACGAGTGGGGGCAGATACGCAGTATTTT
size: .
V: TRBV27
J: TRBJ2-3
D: .

CDR3: CASSSDLRFNTGELFF
DNA: TGTGCCAGCAGCTCCGATTTGCGGTTCAACACCGGGGAGCTGTTTTTT
size: .
V: TRBV7-7
J: TRBJ2-2
D: .

CDR3: CASSRNRQSTDTQYF
DNA: TGCGCCAGCAGCCGAAATAGACAGAGCACAGATACGCAGTATTTT
size: .
V: TRBV5-1
J: TRBJ2-3
D: .

CDR3: CASSLGGRGQVKTQYF
DNA: TGTGCCAGCAGCTTAGGTGGGAGGGGCCAGGTGAAGACCCAGTACTTC
size: .
V: TRBV7-9
J: TRBJ2-5
D: TRBD2

CDR3: CASSSGSTWEQYF
DNA: TGCGCCAGCAGCTCCGGGAGCACGTGGGAGCAGTACTTC
size: .
V: TRBV5-1
J: TRBJ2-7
D: .

CDR3: CASSRAGTRSGELFF
DNA: TGTGCCAGCAGCAGAGCCGGGACTAGGTCCGGGGAGCTGTTTTTT
size: .
V: TRBV7-9
J: TRBJ2-2
D: TRBD2

CDR3: CASSPRQGYNQPQHF
DNA: TGTGCCAGCTCACCGCGACAGGGATACAATCAGCCCCAGCATTTT
size: .
V: TRBV18
J: TRBJ1-5
D: TRBD1

CDR3: CSVVLVGGGAFF
DNA: TGCAGCGTTGTCTTGGTCGGAGGTGGAGCTTTCTTT
size: .
V: TRBV29-1
J: TRBJ1-1
D: .

CDR3: CASSKTGSTSTDTQYF
DNA: TGTGCCAGCAGCAAGACAGGGTCAACTAGCACAGATACGCAGTATTTT
size: .
V: TRBV21-1
J: TRBJ2-3
D: .

CDR3: CASNLRTVYNEQFF
DNA: TGTGCCAGCAACCTACGGACAGTCTACAATGAGCAGTTCTTC
size: .
V: TRBV2
J: TRBJ2-1
D: .

CDR3: CASSRQVPGSYGYTF
DNA: TGTGCCAGCAGCCGACAGGTTCCTGGGAGCTATGGCTACACCTTC
size: .
V: TRBV5-4
J: TRBJ1-2
D: .

CDR3: CASSPTRLYTHGYTF
DNA: TGTGCCAGCAGTCCCACTCGCCTGTACACTCATGGCTACACCTTC
size: .
V: TRBV27
J: TRBJ1-2
D: .

CDR3: CASSPGSGGNNQPQHF
DNA: TGTGCCAGCTCACCAGGTTCTGGGGGAAACAATCAGCCCCAGCATTTT
size: .
V: TRBV18
J: TRBJ1-5
D: .

CDR3: CASSLGQYEQYF
DNA: TGTGCCAGCAGCTTAGGACAGTACGAGCAGTACTTC
size: .
V: TRBV7-9
J: TRBJ2-7
D: .

CDR3: CASSLQVSSTDTQYF
DNA: TGCGCCAGCAGCTTGCAAGTCAGTAGCACAGATACGCAGTATTTT
size: .
V: TRBV5-1
J: TRBJ2-3
D: .

CDR3: CASSSQREGQRGPYEQYF
DNA: TGTGCCAGCAGTTCCCAGCGGGAGGGCCAAAGAGGCCCCTACGAGCAGTACTTC
size: .
V: TRBV28
J: TRBJ2-7
D: TRBD2

CDR3: CASSKDRDRGPYGYTF
DNA: TGCGCCAGCAGCAAAGATCGGGACAGGGGGCCCTATGGCTACACCTTC
size: .
V: TRBV5-1
J: TRBJ1-2
D: TRBD1

CDR3: CASSKPGLAGGSEQYF
DNA: TGTGCCAGCAGCAAGCCGGGACTAGCGGGAGGTAGCGAGCAGTACTTC
size: .
V: TRBV7-2
J: TRBJ2-7
D: TRBD2

CDR3: CATSRGDSGPPYEQYF
DNA: TGTGCCACCAGCAGAGGAGATAGCGGGCCTCCCTACGAGCAGTACTTC
size: once
V: TRBV15
J: TRBJ2-7
D: TRBD2

CDR3: CASSLQTRHTEAFF
DNA: TGTGCCAGCAGCTTACAAACACGTCACACTGAAGCTTTCTTT
size: .
V: TRBV5-6
J: TRBJ1-1
D: .

CDR3: CASSAGPGLMNTEAFF
DNA: TGTGCCAGCAGCGCGGGGCCAGGGCTTATGAACACTGAAGCTTTCTTT
size: .
V: TRBV9
J: TRBJ1-1
D: .

CDR3: CASSPGTEKLFF
DNA: TGTGCCAGCAGCCCTGGGACGGAAAAACTGTTTTTT
size: .
V: TRBV11-2
J: TRBJ1-4
D: .

CDR3: CASSWTGQGGEQYF
DNA: TGTGCCAGCAGTTGGACAGGGCAGGGGGGCGAGCAGTACTTC
size: .
V: TRBV25-1
J: TRBJ2-7
D: TRBD1

CDR3: CASSQGGREETQYF
DNA: TGTGCCAGCAGTCAGGGGGGACGGGAGGAGACCCAGTACTTC
size: .
V: TRBV6-1
J: TRBJ2-5
D: .

CDR3: CASSRLTPGSMGVWAGELFF
DNA: TGTGCCAGCTCACGGCTAACCCCCGGAAGCATGGGAGTTTGGGCCGGGGAGCTGTTTTTT
size: .
V: TRBV18
J: TRBJ2-2
D: .

CDR3: CASSSRRVPYEQYF
DNA: TGTGCCAGCAGTTCGCGCCGGGTCCCCTACGAGCAGTACTTC
size: .
V: TRBV28
J: TRBJ2-7
D: .

CDR3: CASTRTAAYNEQFF
DNA: TGTGCCAGTACTAGGACAGCCGCCTACAATGAGCAGTTCTTC
size: .
V: TRBV19
J: TRBJ2-1
D: .

CDR3: CASSQGTSGIYEQYF
DNA: TGCGCCAGCAGCCAAGGAACTAGCGGGATCTACGAGCAGTACTTC
size: .
V: TRBV4-3
J: TRBJ2-7
D: TRBD2